This TCR beta chain was retrieved from a study of blood T cell repertoires in COVID-19. Whole-study context: PBMCs, B-cell-depleted T cells, or T cells were the source of the cDNA or gDNA that made up the material.

The CDR3 runs 15 residues. The germline V and J ends were trimmed by 5 bases and 7 bases, with 20 bases remaining between them. CDR1 is SGHTA, CDR2 FQGNSA, per germline. This clone came up a few times. Profiling relied on immunoSEQ multiplex PCR, and the TCRdb table lists in-frame clones only, not all of them. The profile shows roughly 35,000 clones, 78% of them singletons. Material for sequencing was peripheral blood. This sequence joins TRBV7-2 and TRBJ1-2; perhaps TRBD1 as D (6 bases). This receptor was identified in a man older than 75 with acute or convalescent COVID-19. The CDR3 coding sequence is TGTGCCAGCAGCGCCTGGCAGGGGCAAAACACTGGCTACACCTTC. Protein: CASSAWQGQNTGYTF.